One and the same sample provided the 28 T cell receptor beta chains below, sequenced in a study of shared clonotypes between healthy human individuals. Clones were read by immunoSEQ multiplex PCR, and TCRdb kept only the in-frame ones, dropping some. The sample yields about 680,000 clones, 90% to 95% seen once. CD45RO negativity and positive selection for CCR7 defined naive CD8 cells, a population that excluded terminally differentiated effector memory CD45RA+ cells. Sequencing was performed on naive CD8+ T cells sorted from blood. The receptors derive from a man between 25 and 39 years old in good health.

The CDR3 bases are TGTGCCAGCAGTTACTCGAACGGCAATGAGCAGTTCTTC. The encoded protein is CASSYSNGNEQFF. The J gene is TRBJ2-1, the V gene TRBV6-5; D is unresolved. This CDR3 region has 13 residues. CDR1 MNHEY and CDR2 SVGAGI come from the germline V gene. The ends were cut back, 0 bases at V and 6 bases at J, with 6 bases in the middle.

The rearrangement uses TRBV7-9 and TRBJ2-1; D gene uncertain. The germline V gene has CDR1 SEHNR and CDR2 FQNEAQ (reference sequence). The V end lost 1 base, the J end lost 5 bases, and 12 bases lay between the germline ends. The CDR3 runs 15 residues. The CDR3 coding sequence is TGTGCCAGCAGCTTAGTGGTAGAACGCGACAATGAGCAGTTCTTC. Its protein is CASSLVVERDNEQFF.

The V gene is TRBV27, the J gene TRBJ2-2; the D gene is possibly TRBD1 (6 bases). Germline CDR1 and CDR2: MNHEY and SMNVEV (reference sequence). V lost 10 bases and J lost 2, with 11 bases in between. The CDR3 loop spans 13 amino acids. The chain's CDR3 is CATTGQNTGELFF. The CDR3 DNA sequence: TGTGCCACTACGGGACAAAACACCGGGGAGCTGTTTTTT.

V usage is TRBV5-1 and J usage is TRBJ2-1, with D possibly TRBD1 on 6 matching bases. Germline V lookup: CDR1 SGHRS, CDR2 YFSETQ. Trimming pared 2 bases from V and 4 bases from J, leaving 16 bases between. CDR3 length: 16 residues. The CDR3 loop reads CASSFPKSQGYNEQFF. The CDR3 DNA sequence: TGCGCCAGCAGCTTCCCAAAATCCCAGGGGTACAATGAGCAGTTCTTC.

Regarding this clone: Germline and junction disagree at one end, which may indicate a read error. V and J are TRBV19 and TRBJ2-1, with 8 bases lining up with TRBD1. CDR3 length: 13 residues. Germline CDR1 is LNHDA and CDR2 is SQIVND (reference sequence). The CDR3 here is CASSLDRGGEQFF. CDR3 sequence (DNA): TGTGCCAGTAGTTTAGACAGGGGCGGTGAGCAGTTCTTC.

V usage is TRBV7-9 and J usage is TRBJ2-7; 9 bases agree with TRBD2. Germline V gene data show CDR1 as SEHNR and CDR2 as FQNEAQ (reference sequence). V shed 4 bases, J shed 4 bases, and the junction held 11 bases outside the gene matches. The CDR3 consists of 16 residues. This CDR3 is CASSSTVASGIYEQYF. For the CDR3, the DNA is TGTGCCAGCAGCTCCACCGTCGCTAGCGGGATTTACGAGCAGTACTTC.

V and J are TRBV7-9 and TRBJ2-7; a possible D gene is TRBD1 (7 bases). Germline CDR1 SEHNR, CDR2 FQNEAQ (reference sequence). Trimming left V 2 bases short and J 3 bases short, with 14 bases between. This CDR3 comprises 15 residues. CDR3 sequence: CASSLRSGGLYEQYF. CDR3 in DNA: TGTGCCAGCAGCTTAAGGTCAGGGGGACTCTACGAGCAGTACTTC.

This rearrangement joins TRBV7-9 to TRBJ1-1, with a possible D match to TRBD1 (5 bases). This CDR3 spans 15 amino acids. Germline CDR1 is SEHNR and CDR2 is FQNEAQ (reference sequence). The V gene lost 5 bases and the J gene lost 0 bases, with 13 bases spanning the gap. CDR3 protein: CASSQGGPMNTEAFF. CDR3 sequence (DNA): TGTGCCAGCAGCCAGGGTGGGCCCATGAACACTGAAGCTTTCTTT.

The chain employs TRBV5-4 and TRBJ2-7, with D unresolved. Germline values: CDR1 SGHNT, CDR2 YYREEE (reference sequence). V shed 0 bases and J shed 5 bases, with 9 bases lying between them. The CDR3 contains 13 residues. The CDR3 DNA reads as TGTGCCAGCAGCTTGGCAGGTACTGACGAGCAGTACTTC. Protein sequence: CASSLAGTDEQYF. Supplemented by reference TRBV5-4 and TRBJ2-7, the full variable domain reads ETGVTQSPTHLIKTRGQQVTLRCSSQSGHNTVSWYQQALGQGPQFIFQYYREEENGRGNFPPRFSGLQFPNYSSELNVNALELDDSALYLCASSLAGTDEQYFGPGTRLTVT.

The chain combines TRBV19 with TRBJ1-5; D not resolved. The CDR3 totals 15 residues. CDR1 is LNHDA, CDR2 SQIVND, per germline (reference sequence). Trimming took off 4 bases at V and 1 base at J, with 11 bases between the two ends. CDR3 loop: CASSNAESSNQPQHF. The CDR3 DNA is TGTGCCAGTAGTAATGCGGAGTCCAGCAATCAGCCCCAGCATTTT.

This chain joins TRBV9 and TRBJ2-2; D is possibly TRBD2 (6 bases). Trimming left V 5 bases short and J 4 bases short, with 9 bases between. CDR1 is SGDLS and CDR2 is YYNGEE in the germline V gene. The CDR3 extends over 13 amino acids. The CDR3, as DNA: TGTGCCAGCAGGGGACTTGGCACCGGGGAGCTGTTTTTT. This sequence encodes CASRGLGTGELFF.

Note on this clone: The same CDR3 also results from other DNA sequences found in this sample. The chain carries TRBV2 and TRBJ2-1, with TRBD2 identical over 9 bases. The V and J ends lost 4 bases and 4 bases, in that order; junction bases with no gene match: 5. From germline, CDR1 is SNHLY and CDR2 FYNNEI. CDR3 length equals 15 residues. CDR3 amino acids: CASSGGTSSYNEQFF. The CDR3 nucleotides read TGTGCCAGCAGTGGGGGGACTAGCAGTTACAATGAGCAGTTCTTC.

In regard to this clone: This sample also contains other DNA sequences that code for the same CDR3. This chain connects TRBV7-6 to TRBJ2-7, with TRBD2 as a possible D gene (5 bases). The CDR3 has 14 residues. Per the germline V gene, CDR1 is SGHVS and CDR2 is FNYEAQ. Trimming shortened V by 1 base and J by 2 bases, and 9 bases separated the two germline ends. The CDR3 reads CASSLGDGTYEQYF. The CDR3 nucleotides read TGTGCCAGCAGCTTAGGCGACGGGACCTACGAGCAGTACTTC.

This chain joins TRBV14 and TRBJ2-5, with D hard to call. Trimming shortened V by 2 bases and J by 14 bases, and 15 bases separated the two germline ends. The germline V gene has CDR1 SGHDN and CDR2 FVKESK. The CDR3 covers 12 residues. The CDR3, as DNA: TGTGCCAGCAGCCAACCCTACAGACATTTATACTTC. Translated: CASSQPYRHLYF.

The sample holds a few counts of this clone. The V gene is TRBV19, the J gene TRBJ2-7; 7 nucleotides line up with TRBD1. Germline V gene data show CDR1 as LNHDA and CDR2 as SQIVND (reference sequence). This CDR3 is 13 amino acids long. Losses at the gene ends were 6 bases for V and 5 bases for J; bases not matched to a gene: 7. This CDR3 reads CASSLTGTDEQYF. CDR3 in DNA: TGTGCCAGTAGCCTTACCGGGACAGACGAGCAGTACTTC.

V and J are TRBV6-5 and TRBJ2-1; maybe TRBD2 (7 bases). V was clipped by 6 bases and J by 4 bases, with 16 bases between them. CDR3 length: 15 residues. CDR1 and CDR2 (germline): MNHEY, SVGAGI. The CDR3 nucleotides are TGTGCCAGCAGCCCTGTGGCGGGGGCTTACAATGAGCAGTTCTTC. It translates to CASSPVAGAYNEQFF.

This clone was observed a single time. J is TRBJ2-7 and V is TRBV4-1; the D is unclear. The germline V gene has CDR1 MGHRA and CDR2 YSYEKL. This CDR3 region has 14 residues. Trimming removed 2 bases from V and 0 bases from J, with 8 bases in between. The CDR3 spells CASSQRVPSYEQYF. The CDR3 DNA reads as TGCGCCAGCAGCCAACGGGTGCCCTCCTACGAGCAGTACTTC.

The CDR3 coding sequence is TGCGCCAGCAGCCAAGGGGGGCGAGGGATGTACTTC. Translating it yields CASSQGGRGMYF. This chain uses TRBV4-1 with TRBJ2-7, with D possibly TRBD1 on 6 matching bases. Trimming removed 1 base from V and 12 bases from J, with 13 bases in between. CDR1 is MGHRA, CDR2 YSYEKL, per germline. This CDR3 region has 12 residues.

V usage is TRBV7-2 and J usage is TRBJ1-1; TRBD1 might be the D (6 bases). V shed 3 bases and J shed 0 bases, with 11 bases lying between them. The germline gives CDR1 SGHTA, CDR2 FQGNSA. This CDR3 has 15 residues. CDR3 bases: TGTGCCAGCAGCTTTGACAGGAGAATGAACACTGAAGCTTTCTTT. It yields the protein CASSFDRRMNTEAFF.

This chain connects TRBV27 to TRBJ1-2; perhaps TRBD1 as D (6 bases). CDR1 and CDR2 (germline): MNHEY, SMNVEV (reference sequence). This CDR3 is 16 amino acids long. Trimming pared 4 bases from V and 0 bases from J, leaving 15 bases between. The CDR3 spells CASSSQGGRANYGYTF. CDR3 sequence (DNA): TGTGCCAGCAGTTCACAGGGAGGGAGAGCTAACTATGGCTACACCTTC.

As for this clone: The sample has other DNA sequences that encode this CDR3 too. The rearrangement links TRBV19 to TRBJ1-1; D not certain. This CDR3 region has 13 residues. Germline V lookup: CDR1 LNHDA, CDR2 SQIVND (reference sequence). Trimming shortened V by 2 bases and J by 1 base, and 5 bases separated the two germline ends. The CDR3 sequence: CASSISRNTEAFF. The CDR3 coding sequence is TGTGCCAGTAGTATATCCAGGAACACTGAAGCTTTCTTT.

The V call is TRBV27, the J call TRBJ2-7; 8 bases align to TRBD2. Trimming at V came to 1 base and at J to 2 bases, leaving 4 bases not matched to a gene. CDR1 and CDR2 from the germline V gene are MNHEY and SMNVEV (reference sequence). This CDR3 region has 15 residues. CDR3 loop: CASSLWNSGAYEQYF. DNA of the CDR3: TGTGCCAGCAGTTTATGGAATAGCGGGGCCTACGAGCAGTACTTC.

Concerning this clone itself: The CDR3 carries no conserved terminal phenylalanine or tryptophan, so it likely arises from a read error. The V call is TRBV7-2, the J call TRBJ1-1; D is uncertain. Germline lookup yields CDR1 SGHTA and CDR2 FQGNSA. The CDR3 contains 12 residues. Trimming stripped 3 bases from V and 5 bases from J, with 7 bases between. CDR3 in DNA: TGTGCCAGCAGCTTGCTGGGAACTGAAGCTTTCCTT. It codes for CASSLLGTEAFL.

The CDR3 sequence: CASLTRGGQGASTDTQYF. For the CDR3, the DNA is TGTGCCAGCCTTACACGGGGGGGACAGGGGGCTAGCACAGATACGCAGTATTTT. The gene calls are TRBV11-2 and TRBJ2-3, with 12 positions matching TRBD1. The CDR3 loop spans 18 amino acids. The V and J ends lost 8 bases and 0 bases, in that order; junction bases with no gene match: 12. The germline CDR1 and CDR2 sequences are SGHAT and FQNNGV.

The chain couples TRBV9 to TRBJ2-1; D is uncertain. Trimming shortened V by 0 bases and J by 4 bases, and 14 bases separated the two germline ends. CDR1 is SGDLS, CDR2 YYNGEE, per germline. The CDR3 is made up of 16 amino acids. The CDR3 protein is CASSVERANPYNEQFF. The CDR3 nucleotides are TGTGCCAGCAGCGTAGAAAGGGCTAACCCATACAATGAGCAGTTCTTC.

The CDR3 protein is CASSAGVQSTDTQYF. CDR3 nucleotides: TGCGCCAGCAGCGCGGGGGTGCAGAGCACAGATACGCAGTATTTT. The rearrangement uses TRBV5-1 and TRBJ2-3; 7 bases map to TRBD2. Germline V CDR1 and CDR2: SGHRS, YFSETQ. The ends lost 4 bases at V and 0 bases at J; junction bases unmatched: 5. The CDR3 spans 15 residues.

This chain links TRBV29-1 with TRBJ2-7, with 8 nucleotides matching TRBD1. The ends lost 2 bases at V and 4 bases at J; junction bases unmatched: 7. Per germline, CDR1 SQVTM and CDR2 ANQGSEA. This CDR3 region has 14 residues. The CDR3 protein is CSVESQGAGYEQYF. As DNA, the CDR3 is TGCAGCGTTGAAAGCCAGGGGGCTGGGTACGAGCAGTACTTC.

V is TRBV6-5 and J is TRBJ1-3, with D perhaps TRBD1 (5 bases). This CDR3 is 16 amino acids long. Trimming stripped 2 bases from V and 3 bases from J, with 14 bases between. The germline CDR1 and CDR2 sequences are MNHEY and SVGAGI. For the CDR3, the DNA is TGTGCCAGCAGTTACCGACAAGGGGAATATGGAAACACCATATATTTT. Residues: CASSYRQGEYGNTIYF.